This TCR beta chain was obtained from a study of T cell changes during pregnancy in multiple sclerosis. TCRdb's table, derived via immunoSEQ multiplex PCR, lists solely in-frame clones and lacks some. The data hold about 54,000 clones, with 80% to 95% observed a single time. This TCR was sampled from a female donor in good health, enrolled as a control in a pregnancy study. This specimen was peripheral blood, taken after pregnancy.

The CDR3: CASSLVRGTRETQYF. The CDR3 DNA follows: TGTGCCAGCAGCTTAGTCAGGGGGACACGGGAGACCCAGTACTTC. The V call is TRBV7-2, the J call TRBJ2-5; 7 bases line up with TRBD1. The ends lost 1 base at V and 5 bases at J; junction bases unmatched: 7. Germline V gene sequence: CDR1 SGHTA, CDR2 FQGNSA. This CDR3 spans 15 amino acids.